The 10 T cell receptor beta chains below were found in one sample sequenced in a study of molecular identifiers for immune sequencing clone quantification. TCRdb processed the PCR reads anew with MiXCR; each CDR3 protein has one entry. The sample yields more than 35,000 distinct CDR3 sequences, about 20% seen once. Sequencing was done on a sample of naive CD8+ T cells from blood, with Jurkat cell RNA spiked in. The subset was: FACS-sorted CD8+CD4-CCR7+CD45RA+ naive T cells. Receptors originate from a human donor in good health. Some libraries in this study had Jurkat cell RNA spiked in.

This clonotype was counted ten times or more. The J gene is TRBJ1-5, the V gene TRBV20-1; TRBD1 aligns across 10 bases. J gave up 6 bases and V 0 bases, and 11 bases lay outside the gene matches. There are 17 residues in the CDR3. The germline gives CDR1 DFQATT, CDR2 SNEGSKA (reference sequence). The CDR3: CSAREGQGPSGRQPQHF. The CDR3 bases are TGCAGTGCTAGAGAGGGACAGGGGCCCAGCGGACGTCAGCCCCAGCATTTT.

This clonotype showed up many times. The chain has TRBV27 and TRBJ2-2; no firm D call. V lost 8 bases to trimming and J lost 5 bases, with 6 bases between them. CDR3 length: 11 amino acids. CDR1 and CDR2 (germline): MNHEY, SMNVEV (reference sequence). The CDR3 reads CASGFTGELFF. As DNA, the CDR3 is TGTGCCAGCGGATTTACCGGGGAGCTGTTTTTT.

This clonotype was seen a few times. This chain connects TRBV7-2 to TRBJ1-1; no clear D gene. V gave up 4 bases and J gave up 6 bases, with 15 bases separating them. Germline V gene data show CDR1 as SGHTA and CDR2 as FQGNSA. The length of the CDR3 is 14 residues. The CDR3 DNA reads as TGTGCCAGCAGCTCGGACCGAGGAAGACCTGAAGCTTTCTTT. Translation: CASSSDRGRPEAFF. The variable domain in full, with the rest retrieved from reference TRBV7-2 and TRBJ1-1, is GAGVSQSPSNKVTEKGKDVELRCDPISGHTALYWYRQSLGQGLEFLIYFQGNSAPDKSGLPSDRFSAERTGGSVSTLTIQRTQQEDSAVYLCASSSDRGRPEAFFGQGTRLTVV.

The V gene is TRBV9, the J gene TRBJ2-1; 7 nucleotides match TRBD1. The CDR3 covers 15 residues. Trimming took 2 bases from V and 1 from J; bases not matched to a gene: 3. CDR1 is SGDLS, CDR2 YYNGEE, per germline. The CDR3: CASSVSTGSYNEQFF. In nucleotides, the CDR3 is TGTGCCAGCAGCGTCTCGACAGGGTCCTACAATGAGCAGTTCTTC.

This clonotype came up many times. J is TRBJ1-1 and V is TRBV7-3; 7 nucleotides match TRBD1. The CDR3 is made up of 15 amino acids. Germline CDR1 SGHTA, CDR2 FQGTGA. V lost 4 bases, J lost 3 bases, and 8 bases stayed unmatched. The CDR3 sequence is CASSSQGGADTEAFF. The CDR3 nucleotides are TGTGCCAGCAGCTCCCAGGGGGGGGCGGACACTGAAGCTTTCTTT.

On this clonotype itself: One base away lies a much larger clone, so this may be a sequencing read error. The chain joins TRBV29-1 to TRBJ2-5; D tentatively reads TRBD1 or TRBD2 (5 bases each). CDR1 and CDR2 (germline): SQVTM, ANQGSEA. This CDR3 comprises 14 residues. The V gene lost 7 bases and the J gene lost 5 bases, with 20 bases spanning the gap. DNA of the CDR3: TGCAGCGCTCGAGGGACGGGCCCCCGGGAGACCCAGTACTTC. The encoded protein is CSARGTGPRETQYF. Complete variable domain (other parts from reference TRBV29-1 and TRBJ2-5): SAVISQKPSRDICQRGTSLTIQCQVDSQVTMMFWYRQQPGQSLTLIATANQGSEATYESGFVIDKFPISRPNLTFSTLTVSNMSPEDSSIYLCSARGTGPRETQYFGPGTRLLVL.

This clonotype was found many times. The V and J genes are TRBV5-5 and TRBJ2-7, with D hard to call. CDR1 is SGHKS and CDR2 is YYEKEE in the germline V gene (reference sequence). The CDR3 contains 14 residues. V was pared by 0 bases and J by 2 bases, with 9 bases between. This chain's CDR3 is CASSLGGSAYEQYF. The CDR3 coding sequence is TGTGCCAGCAGCTTGGGGGGATCCGCCTACGAGCAGTACTTC.

There are many counts of this clonotype. The gene calls are TRBV5-4 and TRBJ2-7, with D perhaps TRBD2 (5 bases). Germline V CDR1 and CDR2: SGHNT, YYREEE (reference sequence). The CDR3 is made up of 15 amino acids. Trimming stripped 0 bases from V and 2 bases from J, with 12 bases between. The CDR3 loop reads CASSLDAGPAYEQYF. The CDR3 DNA follows: TGTGCCAGCAGCTTGGACGCGGGCCCAGCCTACGAGCAGTACTTC.

Sample share makes this clonotype medium-sized. The chain carries TRBV20-1 and TRBJ2-4; 11 nucleotides agree with TRBD2. Germline CDR1 reads DFQATT; CDR2 reads SNEGSKA (reference sequence). This CDR3 comprises 15 residues. V shed 6 bases, J shed 0 bases, and the junction held 4 bases outside the gene matches. CDR3 nucleotide sequence: TGCAGTGCAAAGACTAGCGGGGAAGCCAAAAACATTCAGTACTTC. This encodes CSAKTSGEAKNIQYF.

In this sample, this clonotype turned up a few times. V is TRBV12-5 and J is TRBJ1-1, with D perhaps TRBD1 (6 bases). Per the germline V gene, CDR1 is LGHNT and CDR2 is FRNRAP. The CDR3 totals 12 residues. The V end lost 5 bases, the J end lost 9 bases, and 13 bases lay between the germline ends. The CDR3 bases are TGTGCTAGTGGTCCGGGGACAACTCAAGCTTTCTTT. Translating it yields CASGPGTTQAFF.